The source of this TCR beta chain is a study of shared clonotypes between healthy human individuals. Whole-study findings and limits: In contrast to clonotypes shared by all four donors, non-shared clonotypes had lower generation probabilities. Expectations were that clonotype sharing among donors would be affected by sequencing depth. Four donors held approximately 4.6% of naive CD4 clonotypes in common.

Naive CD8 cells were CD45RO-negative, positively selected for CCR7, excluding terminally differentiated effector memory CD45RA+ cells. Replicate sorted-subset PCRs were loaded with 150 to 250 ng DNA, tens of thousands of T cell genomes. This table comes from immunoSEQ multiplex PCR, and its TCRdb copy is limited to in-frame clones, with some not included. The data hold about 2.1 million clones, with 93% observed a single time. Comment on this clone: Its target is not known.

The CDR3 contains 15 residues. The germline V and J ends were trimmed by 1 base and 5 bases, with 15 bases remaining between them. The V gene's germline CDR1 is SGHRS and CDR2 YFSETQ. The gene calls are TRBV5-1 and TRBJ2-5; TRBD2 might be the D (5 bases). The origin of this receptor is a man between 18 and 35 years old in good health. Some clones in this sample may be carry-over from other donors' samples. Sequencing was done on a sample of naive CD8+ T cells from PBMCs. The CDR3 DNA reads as TGCGCCAGCAGCTTGTATCCGGGAAAGAGTGAGACCCAGTACTTC. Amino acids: CASSLYPGKSETQYF.